The TCR beta chain under discussion was sequenced for a study of OX40 agonist ivuxolimab in advanced cancers. Study at large: The patients' treatment was ivuxolimab, an agonistic anti-OX40 (CD134) antibody.

Remarks on this clone: Its antigen remains unknown.

Study findings and constraints: Researchers did not determine the expanded peripheral T cells' antigen specificity. Among T cells, CD8+ cells averaged more expanded clones than CD4+ cells.

The repertoire was sequenced with immunoSEQ multiplex PCR; TCRdb's copy has only in-frame clones and lacks some. The repertoire holds some 44,000 clones, with approximately 83% as singletons. The V end lost 4 bases, the J end lost 5 bases, and 12 bases lay between the germline ends. This CDR3 is 14 amino acids long. Germline assignment: CDR1 MGHDK and CDR2 SYGVNS. Sequencing used CD4+ or CD8+ T cells sorted from blood, obtained in a trial of the OX40 agonist ivuxolimab. The J gene is TRBJ2-1, the V gene TRBV25-1; weak D call: TRBD2 (6 bases). This TCR was recovered from an adult with an advanced solid tumor such as melanoma, head and neck, liver or kidney cancer. The CDR3 loop is CASSGTTMNNEQFF. The CDR3 nucleotides read TGTGCCAGCAGTGGGACTACAATGAACAATGAGCAGTTCTTC.